Included here is one T cell receptor (beta chain) sequence, with context. This sample is part of a study of T cell changes during pregnancy in multiple sclerosis. Clones were read by immunoSEQ multiplex PCR, and TCRdb kept only the in-frame ones, dropping some. The repertoire consists of 95,000 to 110,000 clones, with 85% to 95% occurring once and the leading ten covering just under 0.8%. Germline V gene lookup returns CDR1 LGHNA and CDR2 YSLEER. V dropped 3 bases and J dropped 2 bases, with 19 bases sitting between them. CDR3 length: 18 amino acids. The input for sequencing was peripheral blood, taken in the third trimester of pregnancy. V gene TRBV4-3 combines with J gene TRBJ2-2, with D perhaps matching TRBD2 (6 bases). The sequence came from a female donor in good health, enrolled as a control in a pregnancy study. The chain's CDR3 is CASSHRWVRGANTGELFF. The DNA of the CDR3 is TGCGCCAGCAGCCATCGATGGGTGCGGGGAGCAAACACCGGGGAGCTGTTTTTT.